These T cell receptor beta chains were read from a single sample in a study of beta chain features in type 1 diabetes. Here immunoSEQ multiplex PCR was the method, and the copy in TCRdb shows in-frame clones only, minus some. The sample holds a few hundred thousand clones, 13% to 15% seen once. Sequencing input: central memory CD4+ T cells from blood. These receptors all stem from a young man in good health. Each CDR3 is given with its conserved first and last residue. The order of the fields is V gene, clone size, D gene, J gene, CDR3 protein, CDR3 DNA. A D gene is named only where the DNA matches it firmly. Clone size is given for some rows only: seen once, a few or many times, or a class if the clone is expanded.

TRBV9	few	NA	TRBJ2-5	CASSVHARAGETQYF	TGTGCCAGCAGCGTACACGCCCGGGCGGGAGAGACCCAGTACTTC
TRBV7-2	few	NA	TRBJ2-4	CASTLNPGLAKNIQYF	TGTGCCAGCACCTTGAATCCGGGACTAGCCAAAAACATTCAGTACTTC
TRBV15	few	NA	TRBJ2-1	CATSKKRTIIYNEQFF	TGTGCCACCAGCAAGAAAAGGACCATCATCTACAATGAGCAGTTCTTC
TRBV7-2	NA	TRBD2	TRBJ2-5	CASTKSGVQETQYF	TGTGCCAGCACTAAAAGCGGGGTCCAAGAGACCCAGTACTTC
TRBV5-4	many	NA	TRBJ2-2	CASSLRSGELFF	TGTGCCAGCAGCTTGCGGTCCGGGGAGCTGTTTTTT
TRBV7-9	NA	NA	TRBJ1-3	CASSTKGSLTGNTIYF	TGTGCCAGCAGCACCAAGGGGAGCCTCACTGGAAACACCATATATTTT
TRBV11-3	few	NA	TRBJ1-1	CASSQPPRGDAFF	TGTGCCAGCAGCCAACCTCCCCGGGGGGACGCTTTCTTT
TRBV5-1	few	NA	TRBJ2-3	CASTPQGNVADTQYF	TGCGCCAGCACTCCTCAGGGGAACGTCGCAGATACGCAGTATTTT
TRBV2	few	NA	TRBJ2-3	CAGEMVSGTDTQYF	TGTGCCGGGGAGATGGTGTCGGGCACAGATACGCAGTATTTT
TRBV5-1	NA	TRBD2	TRBJ2-1	CASSFTSGYNEQFF	TGCGCCAGCAGCTTTACTAGCGGTTACAATGAGCAGTTCTTC
TRBV7-2	NA	NA	TRBJ2-3	CASSLSEADTQYF	TGTGCCAGCAGCCTTTCCGAGGCAGATACGCAGTATTTT
TRBV7-2	NA	NA	TRBJ1-2	CASSLRDPRRGYTF	TGTGCCAGCAGCCTAAGAGACCCTAGGCGGGGCTACACCTTC
TRBV9	NA	NA	TRBJ1-3	CASSGLSLSGNTIYF	TGTGCCAGCAGCGGCCTAAGCCTCTCTGGAAACACCATATATTTT
TRBV11-3	NA	TRBD2	TRBJ2-2	CASSWASGIGVGELFF	TGTGCCAGCAGCTGGGCGAGCGGGATCGGGGTCGGGGAGCTGTTTTTT
TRBV9	few	NA	TRBJ2-2	CASSLRGGDTGELFF	TGTGCCAGCAGCCTCCGAGGGGGAGACACCGGGGAGCTGTTTTTT
TRBV6-1	NA	TRBD2	TRBJ2-5	CASGDSGGTETQYF	TGTGCCAGCGGAGATAGCGGGGGGACAGAGACCCAGTACTTC
TRBV4-2	few	NA	TRBJ2-2	CASSPGKGPNTGELFF	TGTGCCAGCAGTCCAGGCAAGGGACCGAACACCGGGGAGCTGTTTTTT
TRBV20-1	NA	NA	TRBJ2-7	CSARVGYEQYF	TGCAGTGCTAGAGTAGGGTACGAGCAGTACTTC
TRBV7-2	NA	NA	TRBJ1-4	CASSTGSWGNEKLFF	TGTGCCAGCAGCACGGGGTCGTGGGGCAATGAAAAACTGTTTTTT
TRBV27	many	NA	TRBJ1-4	CASGPLSTNEKLFF	TGTGCCAGCGGCCCGCTTTCAACTAATGAAAAACTGTTTTTT
TRBV5-4	few	TRBD1	TRBJ1-1	CATHPAGGLITEAFF	TGTGCCACTCACCCCGCAGGGGGCTTAATCACTGAAGCTTTCTTT
TRBV7-9	once	NA	TRBJ1-2	CASSPEVGTGGYTF	TGTGCCAGCAGCCCGGAGGTGGGGACGGGGGGCTACACCTTC
TRBV19	NA	NA	TRBJ1-2	CATRRSGYTF	TGTGCCACCCGGCGTAGTGGCTACACCTTC
TRBV4-3	few	TRBD2	TRBJ2-7	CASSYSSGGSSYEQYF	TGCGCCAGCAGCTACTCTAGCGGGGGGAGCTCCTACGAGCAGTACTTC
TRBV25-1	few	TRBD2	TRBJ2-3	CASSEYSGGADTQYF	TGTGCCAGCAGTGAATATAGCGGGGGGGCAGATACGCAGTATTTT
TRBV29-1	few	NA	TRBJ1-2	CSVEDWGRQPTYGYTF	TGCAGCGTTGAAGATTGGGGTCGACAGCCAACCTATGGCTACACCTTC
TRBV4-1	NA	NA	TRBJ2-3	CASSQTLQGREDTQYF	TGCGCCAGCAGCCAAACTTTACAGGGGCGGGAAGATACGCAGTATTTT
TRBV29-1	NA	NA	TRBJ1-1	CSVVGNTEAFF	TGCAGCGTTGTAGGGAACACTGAAGCTTTCTTT
TRBV5-4	few	NA	TRBJ2-2	CASNLEASNTGELFF	TGTGCCAGCAACTTGGAGGCGTCGAACACCGGGGAGCTGTTTTTT
TRBV5-1	few	NA	TRBJ2-5	CASSPGTRETQYF	TGCGCCAGCAGCCCTGGGACACGGGAGACCCAGTACTTC
TRBV15	NA	NA	TRBJ1-2	CATSTPGHYGYTF	TGTGCCACCAGCACCCCGGGACACTATGGCTACACCTTC
TRBV19	many	NA	TRBJ2-1	CASSRWAEQFF	TGTGCCAGTAGTCGGTGGGCTGAGCAGTTCTTC
TRBV28	few	NA	TRBJ1-2	CASRPGRLYGYTF	TGTGCCAGCAGACCGGGACGCCTCTATGGCTACACCTTC
TRBV14	few	NA	TRBJ2-1	CASSQDIGRVSGNEQFF	TGTGCCAGCAGCCAAGACATTGGCAGGGTATCAGGCAATGAGCAGTTCTTC
TRBV5-4	few	NA	TRBJ2-5	CASSLAGGTQYF	TGTGCCAGCAGCTTGGCTGGTGGGACCCAGTACTTC
TRBV4-1	NA	TRBD1	TRBJ1-4	CASSQDRPGQTSNEKLFF	TGCGCCAGCAGCCAAGATCGTCCGGGACAGACAAGTAATGAAAAACTGTTTTTT
TRBV14	NA	NA	TRBJ2-5	CASSQGPGRQETQYF	TGTGCCAGCAGCCAAGGGCCAGGGAGACAAGAGACCCAGTACTTC
TRBV30	NA	NA	TRBJ1-3	CAWSVLPLGGSSGNTIYF	TGTGCCTGGAGTGTACTTCCCTTGGGGGGAAGCTCTGGAAACACCATATATTTT
TRBV5-5	few	NA	TRBJ1-1	CASTPGGAAFF	TGTGCCAGCACGCCGGGCGGCGCGGCTTTCTTT